This T cell receptor (beta chain) is from a study of T cell responses to AZD1222 COVID-19 vaccine. Findings of the study overall: Baseline serology detected seropositivity in only six or seven AZD1222 recipients.

About this clone itself: What it binds is unknown.

This CDR3 is 14 amino acids long. CDR1 and CDR2 from the germline V gene are SGHNT and YYREEE (reference sequence). Trimming pared 2 bases from V and 1 base from J, leaving 8 bases between. The data were produced by immunoSEQ multiplex PCR, yet TCRdb's version contains in-frame clones alone and is incomplete. The sample lists tens of thousands of clones; roughly 88% were seen once. This receptor was obtained from an adult in good health. Sequencing used peripheral blood, obtained on day 0 of AZD1222 vaccination. The chain carries TRBV5-4 and TRBJ2-3; D is possibly TRBD1 (5 bases). CDR3 sequence (DNA): TGTGCCAGCAGCTTAGTACAGGGCACAGATACGCAGTATTTT. It yields the protein CASSLVQGTDTQYF.